This T cell receptor (beta chain) was recovered during a study of post-analysis software for immune sequencing data. Unique molecular identifiers were built into the TCR beta cDNA libraries. In TCRdb, the PCR reads were re-called with MiXCR into one record per CDR3 protein. This table holds approximately 150,000 distinct CDR3 sequences, over 25% found once. This clonotype came up many times. The antigen is undetermined. The CDR3 length is 15 residues. The V gene end was trimmed by 7 bases and the J gene end by 2 bases; junction bases not matched to a gene: 7. The germline CDR1 and CDR2 sequences are KGHDR and SFDVKD. General study findings and limits: With TRBV5-6, TRBV5-1 and TRBV20-1 included, 4 or 5 TRBV segments were more frequent in patients than in controls.

The chain has TRBV24-1 and TRBJ2-7; 10 nucleotides agree with TRBD2. Material for sequencing was blood. The sequence derives from a girl aged 10 to 17 with multiple sclerosis. CDR3 sequence (DNA): TGTGCCACCAGCCCAGAACTAGCGGGAACCTACGAGCAGTACTTC. Translating it yields CATSPELAGTYEQYF.